This record covers a single TCR beta chain. This record belongs to a study of T cell changes during pregnancy in multiple sclerosis. Sequenced by immunoSEQ multiplex PCR; TCRdb stores in-frame clones only, minus some. Of around 49,000 clones listed, roughly 94% are singletons. Germline V lookup: CDR1 SNHLY, CDR2 FYNNEI. The CDR3 length is 12 residues. Trimming removed 10 bases at V and 1 base at J, with 8 bases between. Sequencing used CD8+ T cells from peripheral blood mononuclear cells, obtained in the first trimester of pregnancy. This rearrangement joins TRBV2 to TRBJ1-3; D not resolved. This sequence was found in a female donor with multiple sclerosis, enrolled in a pregnancy study. For the CDR3, the DNA is TGTGCCACCAAGACTTCTGGAAACACCATATATTTT. Its translation: CATKTSGNTIYF.